This T cell receptor (beta chain) was recorded in a study of T-cell memory formation after mild COVID-19. Libraries for TCRalpha and TCRbeta carried sample barcodes and unique molecular identifiers via 5'RACE. TCRdb re-called the 5' RACE reads through MiXCR, storing one row per CDR3 protein. The sample includes approximately 350,000 distinct CDR3 sequences, around 28% of them seen just once. The germline V and J ends were trimmed by 4 bases and 7 bases, with 16 bases remaining between them. Germline CDR1 is MGHRA and CDR2 is YSYEKL. This CDR3 has 14 residues. This clonotype appeared a few times. The source material was PBMCs or a T cell subset sorted from them (not recorded which). The receptor's source is an adult woman who had mild COVID-19 (a few samples of this study predate the infection). Cell type and time point are not known. The chain couples TRBV4-1 to TRBJ1-1; D not resolved. The DNA for the CDR3 is TGCGCCAGCAGCCCTCTCGCGTCCTCGCTTGAAGCTTTCTTT. This translates into CASSPLASSLEAFF.